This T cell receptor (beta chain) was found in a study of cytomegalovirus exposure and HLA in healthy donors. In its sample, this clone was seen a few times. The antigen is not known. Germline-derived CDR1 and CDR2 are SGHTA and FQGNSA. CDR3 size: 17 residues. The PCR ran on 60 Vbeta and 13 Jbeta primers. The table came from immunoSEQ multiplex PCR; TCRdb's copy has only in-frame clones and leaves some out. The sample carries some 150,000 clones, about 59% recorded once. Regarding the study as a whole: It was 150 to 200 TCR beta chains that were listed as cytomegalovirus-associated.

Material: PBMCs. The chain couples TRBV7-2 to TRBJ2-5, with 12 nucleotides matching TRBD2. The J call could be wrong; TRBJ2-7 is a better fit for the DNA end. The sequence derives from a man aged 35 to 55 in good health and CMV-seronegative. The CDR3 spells CASSPRTSGASSYEQYF. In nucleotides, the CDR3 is TGTGCCAGCAGCCCACGGACTAGCGGGGCTAGCTCCTACGAGCAGTACTTC.